The clone carrying this T cell receptor (beta chain) was detected many times. The data derive from a study of regulatory T cells in long-lasting Graves disease. Building of the TCR beta libraries involved iRepertoire HTBI primers and Arm-PCR of CDR3 regions. In the authors' methods: Gene usage covered approximately 60 TRBV and about 15 TRBJ segments. TCRdb re-derived calls from the multiplex PCR reads in MiXCR, one entry per CDR3 protein. The V and J calls, along with clone size, are taken from TCRdb and not from the paper's own processing. Of 700,000 or so distinct CDR3 sequences in the sample, about 32% were seen once. Trimming removed 1 base from V and 3 bases from J; junction bases left unmatched: 2. CDR1 and CDR2 from the germline V gene are SGHDN and FVKESK. This CDR3 has 15 residues. This sample's time point: persistent/refractory GD, antithyroid drugs over 5 years with positive TRAb. Scientists built the TCR library using RNA that was extracted from PBMCs.

Sequences were derived from peripheral blood mononuclear cells (PBMCs), sampled when the disease was refractory, from a patient treated with antithyroid drugs. This clonotype was obtained from a female donor with Graves disease. The V gene is TRBV14, the J gene TRBJ1-1; 10 nucleotides align to TRBD1. The CDR3 DNA sequence: TGTGCCAGCAGCCAAGGGGACAGGGGACACACTGAAGCTTTCTTT. The encoded protein is CASSQGDRGHTEAFF.